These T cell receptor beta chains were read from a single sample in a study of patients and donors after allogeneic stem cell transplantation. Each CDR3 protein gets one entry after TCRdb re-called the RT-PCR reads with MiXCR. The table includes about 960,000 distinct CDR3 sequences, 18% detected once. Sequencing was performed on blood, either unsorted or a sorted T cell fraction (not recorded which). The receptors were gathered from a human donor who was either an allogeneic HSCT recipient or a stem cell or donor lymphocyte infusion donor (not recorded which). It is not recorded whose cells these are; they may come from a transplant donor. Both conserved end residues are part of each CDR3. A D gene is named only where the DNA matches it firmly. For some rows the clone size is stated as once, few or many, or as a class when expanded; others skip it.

CDR3 DNA: TGTGCCATCAGGACTGAAGGGATCGCGAACACCGGGGAGCTGTTTTTT
CDR3 protein: CAIRTEGIANTGELFF
clone size: few
V gene: TRBV10-3
D gene: NA
J gene: TRBJ2-2

CDR3 DNA: TGTGCCAGCAGCGTAGGGGGCAACAATAATGAAAAACTGTTTTTT
CDR3 protein: CASSVGGNNNEKLFF
clone size: NA
V gene: TRBV9
D gene: NA
J gene: TRBJ1-4

CDR3 DNA: TGTGCCAGCAGCTTAAGGGTTACCTCTGGGGCCAACGTCCTGACTTTC
CDR3 protein: CASSLRVTSGANVLTF
clone size: few
V gene: TRBV7-9
D gene: NA
J gene: TRBJ2-6

CDR3 DNA: TGCGCCAGCACCTCCGGGACACCCTACGAGCAGTACTTC
CDR3 protein: CASTSGTPYEQYF
clone size: few
V gene: TRBV5-1
D gene: NA
J gene: TRBJ2-7

CDR3 DNA: TGTGCCACCTCGTCGAACTACGAGCAGTACTTC
CDR3 protein: CATSSNYEQYF
clone size: NA
V gene: TRBV24-1
D gene: NA
J gene: TRBJ2-7

CDR3 DNA: TGTGCCAGCAGGGTCCGGCAGGGGACGACTGGAAACACCATATATTTT
CDR3 protein: CASRVRQGTTGNTIYF
clone size: NA
V gene: TRBV12-3/TRBV12-4
D gene: NA
J gene: TRBJ1-3

CDR3 DNA: TGCAGCGTTGTTCCATCTAACTATGGCTACACCTTC
CDR3 protein: CSVVPSNYGYTF
clone size: NA
V gene: TRBV29-1
D gene: NA
J gene: TRBJ1-2

CDR3 DNA: TGTGCCAGCACCTCACCCGGACAGGGGGCCGGGGAGCTGTTTTTT
CDR3 protein: CASTSPGQGAGELFF
clone size: NA
V gene: TRBV5-6
D gene: TRBD1
J gene: TRBJ2-2

CDR3 DNA: TGTGCCATCAGAGTTACGGACGATAGCAATCAGCCCCAGCATTTT
CDR3 protein: CAIRVTDDSNQPQHF
clone size: few
V gene: TRBV10-3
D gene: NA
J gene: TRBJ1-5

CDR3 DNA: TGTGCCAGCAGCGTTTCAGGGGCATCCTACAATGAGCAGTTCTTC
CDR3 protein: CASSVSGASYNEQFF
clone size: NA
V gene: TRBV9
D gene: NA
J gene: TRBJ2-1

CDR3 DNA: TGTGCCAGCAGCGTAGGCCTAGCTGTGGACAATGAGCAGTTCTTC
CDR3 protein: CASSVGLAVDNEQFF
clone size: NA
V gene: TRBV9
D gene: NA
J gene: TRBJ2-1

CDR3 DNA: TGTGCCAGCAGCTTGCTTTGGACAGGGCCCTCCTACGAGCAGTACTTC
CDR3 protein: CASSLLWTGPSYEQYF
clone size: few
V gene: TRBV5-6
D gene: TRBD1
J gene: TRBJ2-7

CDR3 DNA: TGCAGTGCTAGGGGGGGGAGCTACAATGAGCAGTTCTTC
CDR3 protein: CSARGGSYNEQFF
clone size: many
V gene: TRBV20-1
D gene: TRBD2
J gene: TRBJ2-1

CDR3 DNA: TGCAGCGTCGCAGGGACAGGGGGCTCTAGCGGTTACAATGAGCAGTTCTTC
CDR3 protein: CSVAGTGGSSGYNEQFF
clone size: few
V gene: TRBV29-1
D gene: TRBD1
J gene: TRBJ2-1

CDR3 DNA: TGTGCCTGGAGGGACCGCTACGAGCAGTACTTC
CDR3 protein: CAWRDRYEQYF
clone size: NA
V gene: TRBV30
D gene: NA
J gene: TRBJ2-7

CDR3 DNA: TGTGCCTGGACGCCGGGACAGGGGGCCTATCAGCCCCAGCATTTT
CDR3 protein: CAWTPGQGAYQPQHF
clone size: NA
V gene: TRBV30
D gene: TRBD1
J gene: TRBJ1-5

CDR3 DNA: TGTGCCACCAGCGTACAGGGCTACAATGAGCAGTTCTTC
CDR3 protein: CATSVQGYNEQFF
clone size: NA
V gene: TRBV15
D gene: NA
J gene: TRBJ2-1

CDR3 DNA: TGTGCCAGCAGCGCGGGTGTTCAGCCCCAGCATTTT
CDR3 protein: CASSAGVQPQHF
clone size: few
V gene: TRBV2
D gene: NA
J gene: TRBJ1-5

CDR3 DNA: TGTGCCAGCAGCTTAATTGGGGCAACTGAAGCTTTCTTT
CDR3 protein: CASSLIGATEAFF
clone size: NA
V gene: TRBV7-3
D gene: NA
J gene: TRBJ1-1

CDR3 DNA: TGTGCCAGCAGCCAAGAGTTCCGGACAGGGCTAGCCAAAAACATTCAGTACTTC
CDR3 protein: CASSQEFRTGLAKNIQYF
clone size: few
V gene: TRBV3-1
D gene: TRBD1
J gene: TRBJ2-4

CDR3 DNA: TGTGCCAGCAGCTTAGGACTAGCGGGCACAGATACGCAGTATTTT
CDR3 protein: CASSLGLAGTDTQYF
clone size: many
V gene: TRBV12-3/TRBV12-4
D gene: TRBD2
J gene: TRBJ2-3

CDR3 DNA: TGTGCCAGCAGTCCGAAGCATACAGGGGCGGGAGAGACCCAGTACTTC
CDR3 protein: CASSPKHTGAGETQYF
clone size: NA
V gene: TRBV12-3/TRBV12-4
D gene: TRBD1
J gene: TRBJ2-5

CDR3 DNA: TGTGCCAGCAGAACCGGGACTAGCGGATTCTCCTACGAGCAGTACTTC
CDR3 protein: CASRTGTSGFSYEQYF
clone size: NA
V gene: TRBV6-1
D gene: TRBD2
J gene: TRBJ2-7

CDR3 DNA: TGCAGTGCTAGAGTTGGGACGTCGAACACTGAAGCTTTCTTT
CDR3 protein: CSARVGTSNTEAFF
clone size: many
V gene: TRBV20-1
D gene: NA
J gene: TRBJ1-1

CDR3 DNA: TGTGCCAGCAGCTTTCTGGGACTAGCGGACCAAGAGACCCAGTACTTC
CDR3 protein: CASSFLGLADQETQYF
clone size: few
V gene: TRBV5-4
D gene: TRBD2
J gene: TRBJ2-5

CDR3 DNA: TGTGCCAGCAGCGTAGAAGGCGGAAAAGAGACCCAGTACTTC
CDR3 protein: CASSVEGGKETQYF
clone size: NA
V gene: TRBV9
D gene: NA
J gene: TRBJ2-5

CDR3 DNA: TGTGCCACCAGCCAGAACACTGAAGCTTTCTTT
CDR3 protein: CATSQNTEAFF
clone size: few
V gene: TRBV15
D gene: NA
J gene: TRBJ1-1

CDR3 DNA: TGCAGTGCTAGCGGGGGAACTTCCTACGAGCAGTACTTC
CDR3 protein: CSASGGTSYEQYF
clone size: NA
V gene: TRBV20-1
D gene: NA
J gene: TRBJ2-7

CDR3 DNA: TGCGCCAGCAGCTCAGGAGGGACCAAGAACACTGAAGCTTTCTTT
CDR3 protein: CASSSGGTKNTEAFF
clone size: few
V gene: TRBV5-1
D gene: NA
J gene: TRBJ1-1

CDR3 DNA: TGTGCCAGCAGCCAAGATCCGACCTTACGAGCTTTCTTT
CDR3 protein: CASSQDPTLRAFF
clone size: once
V gene: TRBV3-1
D gene: NA
J gene: TRBJ1-1

CDR3 DNA: TGTGCCACCAGTGATTTACAGGGGGCTCAAGAGACCCAGTACTTC
CDR3 protein: CATSDLQGAQETQYF
clone size: NA
V gene: TRBV24-1
D gene: TRBD1
J gene: TRBJ2-5

CDR3 DNA: TGTGCCAGCAGCTTCGGGGGAGGTCCGGCGGACACTGAAGCTTTCTTT
CDR3 protein: CASSFGGGPADTEAFF
clone size: few
V gene: TRBV7-8
D gene: NA
J gene: TRBJ1-1

CDR3 DNA: TGTGCCACCAGCAGAGATTTCGACACCTACGAGCAGTACTTC
CDR3 protein: CATSRDFDTYEQYF
clone size: NA
V gene: TRBV15
D gene: NA
J gene: TRBJ2-7

CDR3 DNA: TGTGCCAGCAGGGGACAGGGGGTAGGCAATGAGCAGTTCTTC
CDR3 protein: CASRGQGVGNEQFF
clone size: NA
V gene: TRBV25-1
D gene: TRBD1
J gene: TRBJ2-1

CDR3 DNA: TGTGCCAGCAGTTTGCAGCCCCGAAACTATGGCTACACCTTC
CDR3 protein: CASSLQPRNYGYTF
clone size: many
V gene: TRBV12-3/TRBV12-4
D gene: NA
J gene: TRBJ1-2

CDR3 DNA: TGCAGTGCTAGTTCTGACAGGAGGAGCAATCAGCCCCAGCATTTT
CDR3 protein: CSASSDRRSNQPQHF
clone size: few
V gene: TRBV20-1
D gene: NA
J gene: TRBJ1-5

CDR3 DNA: TGTGCCAGCAGCTCGCAGACTAGCGGGGGCATTGGTGAGCAGTTCTTC
CDR3 protein: CASSSQTSGGIGEQFF
clone size: few
V gene: TRBV3-1
D gene: TRBD2
J gene: TRBJ2-1

CDR3 DNA: TGCAGCGTTTGGGGGGTCCAGAGCCTCCAAGAAGCTTTCTTT
CDR3 protein: CSVWGVQSLQEAFF
clone size: NA
V gene: TRBV29-1
D gene: NA
J gene: TRBJ1-1

CDR3 DNA: TGCGCCAGGACAGGGGGCTCTGGGGCCAACGTCCTGACTTTC
CDR3 protein: CARTGGSGANVLTF
clone size: NA
V gene: TRBV5-1
D gene: TRBD1
J gene: TRBJ2-6

CDR3 DNA: TGTGCCAGCAGTCCTACGAAGGAGGGGCGAAAACTGTTTTTT
CDR3 protein: CASSPTKEGRKLFF
clone size: NA
V gene: TRBV12-3/TRBV12-4
D gene: NA
J gene: TRBJ1-4

CDR3 DNA: TGTGCCAGCAGCTGGGGACGCCGCAATGAGCAGTTCTTC
CDR3 protein: CASSWGRRNEQFF
clone size: few
V gene: TRBV7-2
D gene: NA
J gene: TRBJ2-1

CDR3 DNA: TGTGCCAGCAGCTTAGTAGGGAATCCCGGGGAGCTGTTTTTT
CDR3 protein: CASSLVGNPGELFF
clone size: few
V gene: TRBV7-8
D gene: NA
J gene: TRBJ2-2

CDR3 DNA: TGTGCCAGCAAATCGGACAGGGGGCGAAGTTCACCCCTCCACTTT
CDR3 protein: CASKSDRGRSSPLHF
clone size: NA
V gene: TRBV12-3/TRBV12-4
D gene: TRBD1
J gene: TRBJ1-6

CDR3 DNA: TGTGCCATCAGCCCGAAGGGGGCAGTTAATGAAAAACTGTTTTTT
CDR3 protein: CAISPKGAVNEKLFF
clone size: few
V gene: TRBV10-3
D gene: TRBD1
J gene: TRBJ1-4

CDR3 DNA: TGTGCCAGCATGCTAGCGGGAGGAGAGACCCAGTACTTC
CDR3 protein: CASMLAGGETQYF
clone size: many
V gene: TRBV12-3/TRBV12-4
D gene: TRBD2
J gene: TRBJ2-5

CDR3 DNA: TGCAGTGCTAGGACCCTGGGCGAGCAGTACTTC
CDR3 protein: CSARTLGEQYF
clone size: NA
V gene: TRBV20-1
D gene: NA
J gene: TRBJ2-7

CDR3 DNA: TGTGCCAGCAGCTATACCCGGGGACGATCCCATAACACCGGGGAGCTGTTTTTT
CDR3 protein: CASSYTRGRSHNTGELFF
clone size: few
V gene: TRBV6-4
D gene: NA
J gene: TRBJ2-2

CDR3 DNA: TGTGCCAGCAGTTACCCGTCTACCCTAGCAAGAAACACTGAAGCTTTCTTT
CDR3 protein: CASSYPSTLARNTEAFF
clone size: NA
V gene: TRBV6-2/TRBV6-3
D gene: NA
J gene: TRBJ1-1

CDR3 DNA: TGTGCCAGCAGCGTAGGGGCCAACGAGCAGTACTTC
CDR3 protein: CASSVGANEQYF
clone size: few
V gene: TRBV9
D gene: NA
J gene: TRBJ2-7

CDR3 DNA: TGCGCCAGCAGCTTACCTTCCCACGCTTACAATGAGCAGTTCTTC
CDR3 protein: CASSLPSHAYNEQFF
clone size: NA
V gene: TRBV5-1
D gene: NA
J gene: TRBJ2-1

CDR3 DNA: TGTGCCAGCAGTTACGAGGCCACTGAAGCTTTCTTT
CDR3 protein: CASSYEATEAFF
clone size: NA
V gene: TRBV6-6
D gene: NA
J gene: TRBJ1-1

CDR3 DNA: TGTGCCAGCAGCCACTCCGATATGAACACTGAAGCTTTCTTT
CDR3 protein: CASSHSDMNTEAFF
clone size: NA
V gene: TRBV3-1
D gene: NA
J gene: TRBJ1-1

CDR3 DNA: TGTGCCACCAGTGATTTTCTCCCAGGGGGCAGGGGAGAGACCCAGTACTTC
CDR3 protein: CATSDFLPGGRGETQYF
clone size: few
V gene: TRBV24-1
D gene: TRBD1
J gene: TRBJ2-5

CDR3 DNA: TGCGCCAGCAGCTTGGAGGGAGGGACACGCAAGCTCGAGCAGTACTTC
CDR3 protein: CASSLEGGTRKLEQYF
clone size: NA
V gene: TRBV5-1
D gene: NA
J gene: TRBJ2-7

CDR3 DNA: TGTGCCTCAGGTAGTGGGACTAGTAATCAGCCCCAGCATTTT
CDR3 protein: CASGSGTSNQPQHF
clone size: once
V gene: TRBV3-1
D gene: NA
J gene: TRBJ1-5

CDR3 DNA: TGTGCCATCAGTGGGACTAGCGTTACCTACGAGCAGTACTTC
CDR3 protein: CAISGTSVTYEQYF
clone size: many
V gene: TRBV10-3
D gene: TRBD2
J gene: TRBJ2-7

CDR3 DNA: TGTGCCAGCCTCTCCGGGGGGTGGTCGAGCACCGGGGAGCTGTTTTTT
CDR3 protein: CASLSGGWSSTGELFF
clone size: NA
V gene: TRBV21-1
D gene: NA
J gene: TRBJ2-2